A selection of T cell receptor beta chains follows, all from one sample in a study of blood T cell repertoires in COVID-19. Sequencing was performed with immunoSEQ multiplex PCR; in TCRdb, only in-frame clones are kept and a portion is missing. This table holds some 240,000 clones, about four fifths found once. The material sequenced was peripheral blood. The source is an elderly woman with COVID-19, enrolled during active disease. Both conserved end residues are part of each CDR3. The order of the fields is V gene, clone size, J gene, D gene, CDR3 DNA, CDR3 protein. The D gene is left open where the match is weak. Some rows mark clone size as missing; the rest say once, few, many or name a class of expanded clone.

>TRBV30|once|TRBJ1-2|TRBD1
TGTGCCTGGAGACTCACGGCAGGGGGTGGCTACACCTTC
CAWRLTAGGGYTF
>TRBV4-1|.|TRBJ1-4|TRBD1
TGCGCCAGCAGCCAGGTCGGACAGGCGGGTTTTGAAAAACTGTTTTTT
CASSQVGQAGFEKLFF
>TRBV7-2|.|TRBJ1-6|TRBD1
TGTGCCAGCAGCCTCGGACAGGGTAGGGCACCCCTCCACTTT
CASSLGQGRAPLHF
>TRBV15|.|TRBJ1-3|.
TGTGCCACCAGCAGAGACAGGGGCAGAAACACCATATATTTT
CATSRDRGRNTIYF
>TRBV6-5|.|TRBJ2-7|TRBD2
TGTGCCAGCAGCCGAGCGGGAGGGCAGTACGAGCAGTACTTC
CASSRAGGQYEQYF
>TRBV9|.|TRBJ2-5|TRBD2
TGTGCCAGCAGCTCAGGACTAGCGGGAGCGGGGACCCAGTACTTC
CASSSGLAGAGTQYF
>TRBV28|.|TRBJ1-4|.
TGTGCCAGCAGGTATTACGGTGCAACTAATGAAAAACTGTTTTTT
CASRYYGATNEKLFF
>TRBV15|once|TRBJ1-6|TRBD1
TGTGCCACCAGCGAGAATCTCGACAGGGTCTCACCCGGGAGTTATAATTCACCCCTCCACTTT
CATSENLDRVSPGSYNSPLHF
>TRBV18|.|TRBJ1-4|.
TGTGCCAGCTCACCACCATCAGGCTCTGAAAAACTGTTTTTT
CASSPPSGSEKLFF
>TRBV3-1/TRBV3-2|.|TRBJ1-2|.
TGTGCCAGCAGCCTCCCTAGTGGAATCAATGGCTACACCTTC
CASSLPSGINGYTF
>TRBV13|.|TRBJ2-1|.
TGTGCCAGCAGCTTCGTGGCGGGACGAAATGTTGGTGAGCAGTTCTTC
CASSFVAGRNVGEQFF
>TRBV12-3/TRBV12-4|.|TRBJ1-1|TRBD1
TGTGCCAGCAGTGACCACAGGGGAAGAGCTTTCTTT
CASSDHRGRAFF